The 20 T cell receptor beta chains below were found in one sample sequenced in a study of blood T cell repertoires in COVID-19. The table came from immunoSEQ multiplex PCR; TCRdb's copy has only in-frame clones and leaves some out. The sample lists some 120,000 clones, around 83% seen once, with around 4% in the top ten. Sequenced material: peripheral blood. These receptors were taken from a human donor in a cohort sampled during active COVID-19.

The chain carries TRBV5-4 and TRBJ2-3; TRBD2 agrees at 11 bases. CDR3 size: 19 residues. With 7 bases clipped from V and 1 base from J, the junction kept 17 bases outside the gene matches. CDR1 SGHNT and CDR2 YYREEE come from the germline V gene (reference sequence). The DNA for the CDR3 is TGTGCCAGCTACGAGGGTAGCGGGGGGGGGAGGATACGCACAGATACGCAGTATTTT. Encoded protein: CASYEGSGGGRIRTDTQYF.

For the CDR3, the DNA is TGTGCCAGCAGCCCGACAGAAAATCAGCCCCAGCATTTT. Protein sequence: CASSPTENQPQHF. The V gene is TRBV6-5, the J gene TRBJ1-5; the D gene is possibly TRBD1 (5 bases). V was cut by 6 bases and J by 4 bases, with 10 bases left in between. CDR3 length: 13 amino acids. Germline CDR1 and CDR2: MNHEY and SVGAGI.

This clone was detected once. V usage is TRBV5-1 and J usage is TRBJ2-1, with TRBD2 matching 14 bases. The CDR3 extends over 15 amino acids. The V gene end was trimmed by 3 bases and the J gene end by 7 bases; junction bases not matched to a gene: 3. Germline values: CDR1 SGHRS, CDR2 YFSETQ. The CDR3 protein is CASSSGTSGRNEQFF. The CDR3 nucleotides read TGCGCCAGCAGCTCCGGGACTAGCGGGAGAAATGAGCAGTTCTTC.

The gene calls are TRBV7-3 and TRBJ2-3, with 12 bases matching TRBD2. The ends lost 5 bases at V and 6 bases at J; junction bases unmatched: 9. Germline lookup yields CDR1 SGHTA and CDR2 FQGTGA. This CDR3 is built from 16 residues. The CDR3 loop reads CASSTPSGGARDTQYF. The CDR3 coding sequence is TGTGCCAGCAGCACCCCTAGCGGGGGGGCAAGGGATACGCAGTATTTT.

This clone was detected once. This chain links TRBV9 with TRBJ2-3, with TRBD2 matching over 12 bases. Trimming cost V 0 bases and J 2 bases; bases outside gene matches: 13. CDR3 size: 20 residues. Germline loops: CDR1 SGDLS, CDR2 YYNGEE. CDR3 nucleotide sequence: TGTGCCAGCAGCGTAGGAATCGGCCTAGCGGGAGGGAGGACCACAGATACGCAGTATTTT. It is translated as CASSVGIGLAGGRTTDTQYF.

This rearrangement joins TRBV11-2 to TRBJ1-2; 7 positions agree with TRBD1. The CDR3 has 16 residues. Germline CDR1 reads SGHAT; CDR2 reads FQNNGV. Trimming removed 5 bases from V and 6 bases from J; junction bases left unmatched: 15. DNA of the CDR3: TGTGCCAGCAGCGCCAATTTTCGGGACAGCGTTAATGGCTACACCTTC. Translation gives CASSANFRDSVNGYTF. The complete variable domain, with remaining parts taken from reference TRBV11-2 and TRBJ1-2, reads EAGVAQSPRYKIIEKRQSVAFWCNPISGHATLYWYQQILGQGPKLLIQFQNNGVVDDSQLPKDRFSAERLKGVDSTLKIQPAKLEDSAVYLCASSANFRDSVNGYTFGSGTRLTVV.

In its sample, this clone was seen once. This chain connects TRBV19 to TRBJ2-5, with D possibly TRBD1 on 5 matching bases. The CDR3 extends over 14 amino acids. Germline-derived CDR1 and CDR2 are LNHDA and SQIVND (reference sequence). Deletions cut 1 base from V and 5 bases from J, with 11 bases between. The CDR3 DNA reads TGTGCCAGTAGTATAGGGTCAGGGTTGGAGACCCAGTACTTC. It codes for CASSIGSGLETQYF.

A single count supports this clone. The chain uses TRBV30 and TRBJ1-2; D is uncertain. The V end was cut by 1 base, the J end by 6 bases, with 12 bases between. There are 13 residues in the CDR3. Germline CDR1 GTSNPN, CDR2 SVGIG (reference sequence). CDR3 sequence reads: CAWSARRKDGYTF. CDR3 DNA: TGTGCCTGGAGTGCAAGGAGGAAGGATGGCTACACCTTC.

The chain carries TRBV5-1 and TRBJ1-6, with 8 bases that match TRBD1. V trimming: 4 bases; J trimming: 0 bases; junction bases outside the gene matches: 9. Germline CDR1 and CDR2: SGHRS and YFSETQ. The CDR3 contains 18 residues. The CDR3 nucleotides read TGCGCCAGCAGCCGACGACAGGGGCAGGGCTCCTATAATTCACCCCTCCACTTT. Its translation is CASSRRQGQGSYNSPLHF.

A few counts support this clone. The CDR3 loop is CASSLVPSGSQETQYF. DNA of the CDR3: TGCGCCAGCAGCTTGGTACCTAGCGGGTCCCAAGAGACCCAGTACTTC. The rearrangement links TRBV5-1 to TRBJ2-5; 8 bases match TRBD2. CDR1 SGHRS and CDR2 YFSETQ come from the germline V gene. Unmatched junction bases numbered 5, after V lost 0 bases and J lost 1 base. The length of the CDR3 is 16 residues.

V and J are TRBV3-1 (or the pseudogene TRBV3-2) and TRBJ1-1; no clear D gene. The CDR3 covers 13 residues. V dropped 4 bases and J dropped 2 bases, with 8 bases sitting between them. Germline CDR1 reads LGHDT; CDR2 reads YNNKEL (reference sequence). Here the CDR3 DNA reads TGTGCCAGCAGCCTAACAGCTAACACTGAAGCTTTCTTT. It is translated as CASSLTANTEAFF.

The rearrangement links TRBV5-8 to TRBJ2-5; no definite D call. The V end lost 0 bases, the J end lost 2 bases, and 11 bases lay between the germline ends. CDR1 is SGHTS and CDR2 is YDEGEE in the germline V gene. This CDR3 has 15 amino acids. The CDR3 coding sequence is TGTGCCAGCAGCTTGGGGTCACGGTTACAAGAGACCCAGTACTTC. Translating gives CASSLGSRLQETQYF.

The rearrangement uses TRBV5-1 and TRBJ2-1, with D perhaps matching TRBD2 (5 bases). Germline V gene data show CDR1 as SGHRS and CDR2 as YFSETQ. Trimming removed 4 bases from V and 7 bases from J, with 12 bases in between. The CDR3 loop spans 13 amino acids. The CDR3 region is CASSSLGGNEQFF. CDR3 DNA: TGCGCCAGCAGCAGCCTGGGCGGGAATGAGCAGTTCTTC.

The CDR3 here is CASSTRTSGTSTDTQYF. The CDR3 coding sequence is TGTGCCAGTAGTACCCGGACTAGCGGCACCAGCACAGATACGCAGTATTTT. The rearrangement links TRBV19 to TRBJ2-3, with 10 positions matching TRBD2. V lost 4 bases to trimming and J lost 0 bases; unmatched junction nucleotides: 7. The CDR3 is made up of 17 amino acids. Germline values: CDR1 LNHDA, CDR2 SQIVND (reference sequence). The variable domain in full, completed from reference TRBV19 and TRBJ2-3, reads DGGITQSPKYLFRKEGQNVTLSCEQNLNHDAMYWYRQDPGQGLRLIYYSQIVNDFQKGDIAEGYSVSREKKESFPLTVTSAQKNPTAFYLCASSTRTSGTSTDTQYFGPGTRLTVL.

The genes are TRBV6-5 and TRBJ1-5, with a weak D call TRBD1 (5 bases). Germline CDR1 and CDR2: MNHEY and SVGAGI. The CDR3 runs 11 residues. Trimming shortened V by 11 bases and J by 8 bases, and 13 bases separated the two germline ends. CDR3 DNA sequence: TGTGCCTCAGAAGGGGCTAAGCCCCAGCATTTT. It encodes CASEGAKPQHF.

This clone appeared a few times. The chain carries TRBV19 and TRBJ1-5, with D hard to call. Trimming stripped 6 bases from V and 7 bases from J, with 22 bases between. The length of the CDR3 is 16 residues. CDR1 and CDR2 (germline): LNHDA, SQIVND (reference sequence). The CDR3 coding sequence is TGTGCCAGTAGCAGTATAAAGTTGGTAGCGGGGCAGCCCCAGCATTTT. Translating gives CASSSIKLVAGQPQHF.

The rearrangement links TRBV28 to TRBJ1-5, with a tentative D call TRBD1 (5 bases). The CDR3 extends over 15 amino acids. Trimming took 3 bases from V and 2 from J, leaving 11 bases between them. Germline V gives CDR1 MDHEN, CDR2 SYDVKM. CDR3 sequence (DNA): TGTGCCAGCAGTTTTCGGGGGGGAGGCAATCAGCCCCAGCATTTT. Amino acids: CASSFRGGGNQPQHF.

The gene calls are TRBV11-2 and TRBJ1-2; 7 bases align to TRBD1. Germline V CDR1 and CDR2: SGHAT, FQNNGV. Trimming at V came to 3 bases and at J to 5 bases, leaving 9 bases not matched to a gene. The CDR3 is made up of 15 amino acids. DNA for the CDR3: TGTGCCAGCAGCTTTACCCGACAGGGACAGTATGGCTACACCTTC. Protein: CASSFTRQGQYGYTF.

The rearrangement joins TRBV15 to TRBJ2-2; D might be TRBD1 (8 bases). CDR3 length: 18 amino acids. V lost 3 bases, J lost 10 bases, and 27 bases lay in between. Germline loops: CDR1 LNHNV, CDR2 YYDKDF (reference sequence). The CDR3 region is CATSSDITGGAVREELFF. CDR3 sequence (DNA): TGTGCCACCAGCAGCGACATAACAGGGGGGGCAGTGAGAGAGGAGCTGTTTTTT.

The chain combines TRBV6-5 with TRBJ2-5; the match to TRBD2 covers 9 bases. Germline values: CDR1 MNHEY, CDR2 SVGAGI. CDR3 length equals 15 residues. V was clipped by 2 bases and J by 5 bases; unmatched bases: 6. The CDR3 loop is CASSYRSGGLETQYF. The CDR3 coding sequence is TGTGCCAGCAGTTACCGCAGCGGGGGGTTGGAGACCCAGTACTTC.